This entry lists 10 T cell receptor beta chains sequenced from one sample in a study of T cell responses to AZD1222 COVID-19 vaccine. Data came from immunoSEQ multiplex PCR; TCRdb stores just in-frame clones and leaves some out. The table lists some 200,000 clones, approximately 93% of them singletons. The sequenced sample was peripheral blood, obtained 28 days after the second AZD1222 dose. These receptors all stem from an adult who received the AZD1222 COVID-19 vaccine.

J is TRBJ2-1 and V is TRBV2, with TRBD1 matching over 9 bases. V trimming: 5 bases; J trimming: 5 bases; junction bases outside the gene matches: 7. CDR1 is SNHLY and CDR2 is FYNNEI in the germline V gene. This CDR3 has 15 residues. CDR3 nucleotides: TGTGCCAGCAGTTCAGACAGGGGGGGTCACAATGAGCAGTTCTTC. Translation: CASSSDRGGHNEQFF.

The genes are TRBV23-1 and TRBJ2-3; D assignment may be TRBD1 or TRBD2 (6 bases each). TRBV23-1 is an open reading frame whose function is uncertain. This CDR3 contains 14 residues. V was shortened by 7 bases and J by 1 base, with 12 bases between the two germline ends. CDR3 in DNA: TGCGCCAGCAACCCGGGGGCTGGCACAGATACGCAGTATTTT. The encoded protein is CASNPGAGTDTQYF.

This sequence joins TRBV11-2 and TRBJ1-2; the D is unclear. Trimming took 8 bases from V and 8 from J, leaving 9 bases between them. Germline V gene lookup returns CDR1 SGHAT and CDR2 FQNNGV. This CDR3 is 10 amino acids long. CDR3 DNA: TGTGCCAGCGGGATGGGGGGCTACACCTTC. This gives the protein CASGMGGYTF.

This rearrangement joins TRBV7-9 to TRBJ1-4; possible D gene TRBD1, 6 bases. Germline V gives CDR1 SEHNR, CDR2 FQNEAQ (reference sequence). V dropped 3 bases and J dropped 5 bases, with 10 bases sitting between them. The CDR3 runs to 14 residues. Here the CDR3 DNA reads TGTGCCAGCAGCTTCCAGGGGCAGAATGAAAAACTGTTTTTT. Amino acid sequence: CASSFQGQNEKLFF.

V usage is TRBV6-5 and J usage is TRBJ2-2, with TRBD1 as a possible D gene (6 bases). The V end was cut by 6 bases, the J end by 6 bases, with 11 bases between. This CDR3 is 13 amino acids long. Germline V gene lookup returns CDR1 MNHEY and CDR2 SVGAGI. Here the CDR3 DNA reads TGTGCCAGCAGCGGACAGAGGGCCGGGGAGCTGTTTTTT. It specifies CASSGQRAGELFF.

The CDR3 here is CASSPRQGMDGYTF. The CDR3 nucleotides read TGTGCCAGCAGCCCCCGACAGGGGATGGATGGCTACACCTTC. The chain links TRBV3-1 (or the pseudogene TRBV3-2) to TRBJ1-2, with 8 bases aligning to TRBD1. Per the germline V gene, CDR1 is LGHDT and CDR2 is YNNKEL (reference sequence). Trimming at V came to 4 bases and at J to 6 bases, leaving 7 bases not matched to a gene. The CDR3 extends over 14 amino acids.

The genes are TRBV5-1 and TRBJ2-7, with TRBD2 matching over 9 bases. Germline V lookup: CDR1 SGHRS, CDR2 YFSETQ. V gave up 2 bases and J gave up 2 bases; unmatched junction bases: 5. This CDR3 has 15 amino acids. DNA of the CDR3: TGCGCCAGCAGCTTAATAGCGGGGGATACCTACGAGCAGTACTTC. It translates to CASSLIAGDTYEQYF.

This sequence joins TRBV7-9 and TRBJ1-5, with unresolved D. CDR3 length equals 14 residues. Trimming stripped 5 bases from V and 0 bases from J, with 8 bases between. CDR1 SEHNR and CDR2 FQNEAQ come from the germline V gene (reference sequence). The CDR3 loop is CASSAIDSNQPQHF. The CDR3 coding sequence is TGTGCCAGCAGCGCAATAGATAGCAATCAGCCCCAGCATTTT.

The chain uses TRBV15 and TRBJ2-3; 8 bases agree with TRBD1. CDR1 and CDR2 from the germline V gene are LNHNV and YYDKDF (reference sequence). J gave up 6 bases and V 8 bases, and 10 bases lay outside the gene matches. The CDR3 consists of 14 residues. The CDR3 spells CATSEAGGLDTQYF. CDR3 DNA sequence: TGTGCCACCTCCGAGGCAGGGGGCTTGGATACGCAGTATTTT.

This chain joins TRBV12-3 or TRBV12-4 and TRBJ2-1; D gene ambiguous. The CDR3 covers 11 residues. Trimming pared 6 bases from V and 4 bases from J, leaving 4 bases between. CDR3 residues: CASRQYNEQFF. For the CDR3, the DNA is TGTGCCAGCAGACAGTACAATGAGCAGTTCTTC.